Presented here are 18 T cell receptor beta chains from one specimen sequenced in a study of PD-1 blockade in classical Hodgkin lymphoma. Time point described: newly diagnosed, previously untreated cHL patient sample. Repertoires were generated with immunoSEQ multiplex PCR, while TCRdb's copy carries only in-frame clones and drops some. The table records about 17,000 clones, 75% to 95% of them present only once. Material for sequencing was peripheral blood mononuclear cells (PBMCs). The receptors come from a human donor with classical Hodgkin lymphoma.

The rearrangement links TRBV29-1 to TRBJ1-1; D is ambiguous. Trimming left V 4 bases short and J 6 bases short, with 12 bases between. The germline CDR1 and CDR2 sequences are SQVTM and ANQGSEA. The CDR3 totals 12 residues. In DNA form, the CDR3 reads TGCAGCGTTGCGCGGCAGAAGGCTGAAGCTTTCTTT. Translation: CSVARQKAEAFF.

This clone was counted once. This CDR3 reads CATSTTGGANTEAFF. The DNA for the CDR3 is TGTGCCACCAGCACGACAGGGGGGGCGAACACTGAAGCTTTCTTT. The chain recombines TRBV15 with TRBJ1-1, with TRBD1 matching 9 bases. The germline V gene encodes CDR1 LNHNV and CDR2 YYDKDF (reference sequence). There are 15 residues in the CDR3. Trimming took 4 bases from V and 1 from J; bases not matched to a gene: 4.

This clone has only one observation. The chain combines TRBV28 with TRBJ2-7, with D uncertain. There are 12 residues in the CDR3. Germline loops: CDR1 MDHEN, CDR2 SYDVKM. The ends were cut back, 2 bases at V and 2 bases at J, with 4 bases in the middle. The chain's CDR3 is CASSLQTYEQYF. The CDR3 region has the DNA TGTGCCAGCAGTTTACAGACCTACGAGCAGTACTTC.

V is TRBV2 and J is TRBJ2-5, with D tentatively TRBD1 (6 bases). Germline CDR1 is SNHLY and CDR2 is FYNNEI. CDR3 length: 12 amino acids. Trimming removed 8 bases from V and 4 bases from J, with 11 bases in between. For the CDR3, the DNA is TGTGCCAGCGGGTGGGGGCGAGAGACCCAGTACTTC. The encoded protein is CASGWGRETQYF.

The CDR3: CALTPNGRANEQFF. For the CDR3, the DNA is TGTGCCTTAACCCCTAACGGGAGGGCCAATGAGCAGTTCTTC. This chain links TRBV30 with TRBJ2-1; 8 bases are a match to TRBD2. Trimming took 7 bases from V and 6 from J; bases not matched to a gene: 11. CDR3 length equals 14 residues. The germline V gene has CDR1 GTSNPN and CDR2 SVGIG (reference sequence).

The chain carries TRBV6-1 and TRBJ2-1; 9 nucleotides line up with TRBD2. The junction had 15 bases not matched to a gene; V was cut back by 1 base and J by 8 bases. The CDR3 runs to 18 residues. CDR1 MNHNS and CDR2 SASEGT come from the germline V gene. The CDR3 DNA is TGTGCCAGCAGTGAAGGCCCTGTTCTAGCGGGATGGATGGATGAGCAGTTCTTC. Its translation: CASSEGPVLAGWMDEQFF.

V gene TRBV7-8 combines with J gene TRBJ1-1; D is unresolved. V lost 6 bases, J lost 6 bases, and 14 bases lay in between. The CDR3 is 13 residues long. The germline V gene encodes CDR1 SGHVS and CDR2 FQNEAQ. Here the CDR3 reads CASRFVDGAEAFF. In DNA, the CDR3 is TGTGCCAGCAGATTCGTTGACGGGGCTGAAGCTTTCTTT.

Regarding this clone: At one of its ends the junction is not consistent with the germline gene, which may arise from a read error. The V gene is TRBV27, the J gene TRBJ1-2; maybe TRBD1 (5 bases). This CDR3 is built from 13 residues. Germline-derived CDR1 and CDR2 are MNHEY and SMNVEV (reference sequence). The CDR3 loop is CAGSLGANYGYTF. CDR3 sequence (DNA): TGTGCCGGCAGTTTGGGGGCTAACTATGGCTACACCTTC.

The J gene is TRBJ1-2, the V gene TRBV19; no reliable D call. Germline CDR1 reads LNHDA; CDR2 reads SQIVND (reference sequence). Between the trimmed V and J ends, which lost 5 bases and 4 bases, there was a span of 17 bases. The CDR3 contains 15 residues. The CDR3 is CASSSRPEALYGYTF. CDR3 bases: TGTGCCAGTAGTTCAAGACCTGAAGCCCTCTATGGCTACACCTTC.

This chain links TRBV7-9 with TRBJ2-5; 7 bases are shared with TRBD1. This CDR3 has 15 amino acids. The V gene's germline CDR1 is SEHNR and CDR2 FQNEAQ (reference sequence). The V segment lost 2 bases and the J segment 2 bases; nucleotides outside the gene matches: 5. The DNA of the CDR3 is TGTGCCAGCAGCTTAATGACAGGGACACAAGAGACCCAGTACTTC. Encoded protein: CASSLMTGTQETQYF.

The chain is built from TRBV10-3 and TRBJ2-3; D call uncertain. The V gene's germline CDR1 is ENHRY and CDR2 SYGVKD. The CDR3 sequence is 15 residues long. V gave up 3 bases and J gave up 1 base, with 11 bases separating them. In nucleotides, the CDR3 is TGTGCCATCAGTGATTGGGCTAGTGGCACAGATACGCAGTATTTT. This encodes CAISDWASGTDTQYF.

The chain carries TRBV9 and TRBJ1-1, with no clear D. The CDR3 is made up of 13 amino acids. Germline CDR1 and CDR2: SGDLS and YYNGEE. With 0 bases removed from V and 5 bases from J, the gap between germline ends came to 8 bases. The CDR3 DNA sequence: TGTGCCAGCAGCGTAGTATGGGGAACTGAAGCTTTCTTT. Amino acid sequence: CASSVVWGTEAFF.

This sequence joins TRBV29-1 and TRBJ1-1, with 9 bases matching TRBD1. Germline loops: CDR1 SQVTM, CDR2 ANQGSEA. Trimming removed 5 bases from V and 5 bases from J; junction bases left unmatched: 6. This CDR3 is 13 amino acids long. CDR3 sequence (DNA): TGCAGCGTTAAGACAGGGGGTGTGACTGAAGCTTTCTTT. Its protein product is CSVKTGGVTEAFF.

This chain links TRBV11-2 with TRBJ2-5, with 7 nucleotides matching TRBD2. The germline CDR1 and CDR2 sequences are SGHAT and FQNNGV. The ends lost 5 bases at V and 5 bases at J; junction bases unmatched: 8. The CDR3 spans 14 residues. CDR3 nucleotides: TGTGCCAGCAGCCCAAATAGCGGGCGCGAGACCCAGTACTTC. It specifies CASSPNSGRETQYF.

V is TRBV5-1 and J is TRBJ2-1, with D possibly matching TRBD1 (6 bases). The CDR3 is 15 amino acids. The germline CDR1 and CDR2 sequences are SGHRS and YFSETQ. Trimming stripped 6 bases from V and 4 bases from J, with 17 bases between. CDR3 nucleotide sequence: TGCGCCAGCACCCCGATAGGACAGCTTTACAATGAGCAGTTCTTC. Encoded protein: CASTPIGQLYNEQFF.

On this clone: One end of the junction does not line up with germline, which may come from a read error. In DNA form, the CDR3 reads TGTGCCAGCAGTTACGAGTCAGCGGGGTTCTACGAGCAGTACTTC. Protein: CASSYESAGFYEQYF. The chain links TRBV10-3 to TRBJ2-7, with TRBD2 matching over 7 bases. The CDR3 contains 15 residues. Germline V gene lookup returns CDR1 ENHRY and CDR2 SYGVKD.

V gene TRBV11-3 combines with J gene TRBJ2-2, with 8 positions matching TRBD2. V shed 3 bases and J 3 bases; nucleotides not matched to a gene: 6. The CDR3 contains 16 residues. Germline CDR1 is SGHNT and CDR2 is YENEEA. In DNA form, the CDR3 reads TGTGCCAGCAGCTTTTCTTTTAGCGGGGACACCGGGGAGCTGTTTTTT. It specifies CASSFSFSGDTGELFF.

The genes are TRBV5-6 and TRBJ1-6; the D is unclear. The CDR3 has 14 residues. Trimming stripped 3 bases from V and 8 bases from J, with 12 bases between. From germline, CDR1 is SGHDT and CDR2 YYEEEE. The CDR3 protein is CASSYTGQDSPLHF. CDR3 DNA: TGTGCCAGCAGCTACACCGGCCAGGATTCACCCCTCCACTTT.